Below, 11 T cell receptor beta chains from the same sample are listed, as sequenced in a study of CD8+ T cells in alopecia areata. Sequencing relied on a cDNA template that was reverse transcribed from extracted RNA. This table comes from immunoSEQ multiplex PCR, and its TCRdb copy is limited to in-frame clones, with some not included. In the table there are 220,000 or so clones, more than 45% of which are singletons. The source was CD4+ T cells sorted from blood, collected at week 0. The source is a human donor with alopecia areata.

This chain joins TRBV29-1 and TRBJ2-3; D not certain. This CDR3 region has 12 residues. Looked up from germline, CDR1 is SQVTM and CDR2 is ANQGSEA. V lost 7 bases to trimming and J lost 2 bases, with 10 bases between them. Here the CDR3 DNA reads TGCAGCGATAAAGGGTCCACAGATACGCAGTATTTT. This encodes CSDKGSTDTQYF.

The rearrangement links TRBV6-5 to TRBJ2-3; the D gene is possibly TRBD1 (5 bases). V lost 0 bases and J lost 5, with 12 bases in between. Germline V lookup: CDR1 MNHEY, CDR2 SVGAGI. The CDR3 sequence is 15 residues long. CDR3 sequence reads: CASSYSKGAQDTQYF. The DNA for the CDR3 is TGTGCCAGCAGTTACTCAAAAGGGGCGCAAGATACGCAGTATTTT.

This clone was detected only a few times. This chain connects TRBV10-2 to TRBJ2-7, with TRBD2 as a possible D gene (5 bases). The CDR3 runs to 14 residues. Trimming left V 8 bases short and J 5 bases short, with 19 bases between. CDR1 and CDR2 from the germline V gene are WSHSY and SAAADI. CDR3 sequence: CASLEPASQDEQYF. The CDR3 bases are TGCGCCAGCTTAGAGCCCGCTAGCCAAGACGAGCAGTACTTC.

This chain connects TRBV5-1 to TRBJ2-2, with 8 bases fitting TRBD1. CDR3 length: 15 residues. Looked up from germline, CDR1 is SGHRS and CDR2 is YFSETQ. J gave up 3 bases and V 3 bases, and 4 bases lay outside the gene matches. The chain's CDR3 is CASSSGGTDTGELFF. In DNA form, the CDR3 reads TGCGCCAGCAGCTCAGGGGGCACGGACACCGGGGAGCTGTTTTTT.

This clone has a handful of counts. The V and J genes are TRBV5-6 and TRBJ2-7; 7 positions agree with TRBD1. CDR1 is SGHDT, CDR2 YYEEEE, per germline. This CDR3 comprises 14 residues. The junction had 8 bases not matched to a gene; V was cut back by 4 bases and J by 4 bases. The CDR3 sequence is CASSRGQLDYEQYF. As DNA, the CDR3 is TGTGCCAGCAGCCGGGGACAGCTAGATTACGAGCAGTACTTC.

J is TRBJ1-2 and V is TRBV4-2; 7 bases are shared with TRBD1. V dropped 5 bases and J dropped 3; count of bases not matched to a gene: 6. Germline-derived CDR1 and CDR2 are LGHNA and YNFKEQ. The CDR3 loop spans 14 amino acids. This CDR3 reads CASSITGADYGYTF. For the CDR3, the DNA is TGTGCCAGCAGCATAACAGGGGCCGACTATGGCTACACCTTC.

There are many counts of this clone. The chain combines TRBV6-6 with TRBJ1-3; D uncertain. The V end was cut by 7 bases, the J end by 7 bases, with 14 bases between. Germline CDR1 reads MNHNY; CDR2 reads SVGAGI (reference sequence). CDR3 length equals 13 residues. The CDR3 DNA reads TGTGCCAGCATAGGCGCGGGTGGCAACACCATATATTTT. Its translation is CASIGAGGNTIYF.

The V gene is TRBV4-2, the J gene TRBJ1-1; the D is unclear. V lost 0 bases, J lost 5 bases, and 7 bases lay in between. The CDR3 has 13 amino acids. Germline values: CDR1 LGHNA, CDR2 YNFKEQ. CDR3 DNA sequence: TGTGCCAGCAGCCAAGAGGGGTGGACTGAAGCTTTCTTT. It translates to CASSQEGWTEAFF.

The CDR3 DNA sequence: TGTGCCTGGAGTCGGACAGGGGGCTTCAATCAGCCCCAGCATTTT. This sequence encodes CAWSRTGGFNQPQHF. The chain couples TRBV30 to TRBJ1-5; 11 bases agree with TRBD1. The CDR3 covers 15 residues. Germline trimming cut 2 bases from V and 3 bases from J; bases unmatched to any gene: 3. From germline, CDR1 is GTSNPN and CDR2 SVGIG (reference sequence).

This chain joins TRBV30 and TRBJ2-1; D gene unclear. Trimming pared 0 bases from V and 5 bases from J, leaving 11 bases between. The CDR3 has 14 amino acids. Germline V gene data show CDR1 as GTSNPN and CDR2 as SVGIG (reference sequence). CDR3 protein: CAWSVGRLDNEQFF. DNA of the CDR3: TGTGCCTGGAGTGTAGGCAGGTTGGACAATGAGCAGTTCTTC.

The chain combines TRBV7-2 with TRBJ1-2; D not certain. Germline assignment: CDR1 SGHTA and CDR2 FQGNSA. The germline V and J ends were trimmed by 1 base and 4 bases, with 10 bases remaining between them. The CDR3 runs to 14 residues. The CDR3: CASSLDAGGYGYTF. The CDR3 DNA sequence: TGTGCCAGCAGCTTAGATGCGGGTGGCTATGGCTACACCTTC.